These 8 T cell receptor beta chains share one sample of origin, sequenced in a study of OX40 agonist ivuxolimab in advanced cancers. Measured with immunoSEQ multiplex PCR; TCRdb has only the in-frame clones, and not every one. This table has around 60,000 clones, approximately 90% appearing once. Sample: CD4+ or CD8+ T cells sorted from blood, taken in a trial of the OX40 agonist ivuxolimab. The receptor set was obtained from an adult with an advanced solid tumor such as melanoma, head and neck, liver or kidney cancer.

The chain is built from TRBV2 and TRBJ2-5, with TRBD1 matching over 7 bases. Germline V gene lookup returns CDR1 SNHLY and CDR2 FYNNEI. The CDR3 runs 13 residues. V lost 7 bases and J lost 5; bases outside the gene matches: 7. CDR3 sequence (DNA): TGTGCCAGCACCGTAGGGGGCTGGGAGACCCAGTACTTC. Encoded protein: CASTVGGWETQYF.

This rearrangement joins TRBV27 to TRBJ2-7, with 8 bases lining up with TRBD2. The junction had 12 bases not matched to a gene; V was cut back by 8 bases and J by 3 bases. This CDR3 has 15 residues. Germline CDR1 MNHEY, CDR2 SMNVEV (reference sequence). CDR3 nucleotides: TGTGCCAGCTCCGGGGGGGGCGGGTGGAACTACGAGCAGTACTTC. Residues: CASSGGGGWNYEQYF.

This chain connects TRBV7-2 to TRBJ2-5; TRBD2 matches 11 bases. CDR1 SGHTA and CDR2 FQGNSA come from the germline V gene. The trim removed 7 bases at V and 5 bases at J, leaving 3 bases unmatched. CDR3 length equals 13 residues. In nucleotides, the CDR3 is TGTGCCAGCACTAGCGGGAGGATGGAGACCCAGTACTTC. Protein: CASTSGRMETQYF.

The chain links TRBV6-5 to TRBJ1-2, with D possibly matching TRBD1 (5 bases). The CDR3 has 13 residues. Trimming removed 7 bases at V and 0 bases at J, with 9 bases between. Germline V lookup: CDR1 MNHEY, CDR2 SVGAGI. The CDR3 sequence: CASIDRSNYGYTF. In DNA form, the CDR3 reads TGTGCCAGCATCGACAGATCTAACTATGGCTACACCTTC.

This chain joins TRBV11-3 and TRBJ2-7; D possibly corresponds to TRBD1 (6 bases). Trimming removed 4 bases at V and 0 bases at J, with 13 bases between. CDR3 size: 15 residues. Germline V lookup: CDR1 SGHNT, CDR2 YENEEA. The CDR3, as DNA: TGTGCCAGCAGCTCCCGGGACAAGGGCTCCTACGAGCAGTACTTC. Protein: CASSSRDKGSYEQYF. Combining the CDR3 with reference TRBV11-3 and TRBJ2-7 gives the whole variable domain EAGVVQSPRYKIIEKKQPVAFWCNPISGHNTLYWYLQNLGQGPELLIRYENEEAVDDSQLPKDRFSAERLKGVDSTLKIQPAELGDSAVYLCASSSRDKGSYEQYFGPGTRLTVT.

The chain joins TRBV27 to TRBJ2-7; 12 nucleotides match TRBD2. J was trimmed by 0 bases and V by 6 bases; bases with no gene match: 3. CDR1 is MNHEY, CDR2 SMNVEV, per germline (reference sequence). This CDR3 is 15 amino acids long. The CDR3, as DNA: TGTGCCAGCAGACTAGCGGGAGGTACCTCCTACGAGCAGTACTTC. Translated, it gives CASRLAGGTSYEQYF.

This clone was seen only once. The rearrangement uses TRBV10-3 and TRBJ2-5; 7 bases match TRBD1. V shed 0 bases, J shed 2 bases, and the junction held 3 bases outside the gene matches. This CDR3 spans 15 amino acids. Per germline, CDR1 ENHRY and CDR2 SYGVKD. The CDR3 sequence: CAISESTGRQETQYF. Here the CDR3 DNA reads TGTGCCATCAGTGAGTCGACAGGGAGACAAGAGACCCAGTACTTC.

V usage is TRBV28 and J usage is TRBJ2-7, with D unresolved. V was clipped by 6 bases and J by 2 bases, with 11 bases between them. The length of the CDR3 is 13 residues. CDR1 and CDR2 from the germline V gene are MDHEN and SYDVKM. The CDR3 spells CASSSPPTYEQYF. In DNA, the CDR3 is TGTGCCAGCAGCTCGCCTCCTACCTACGAGCAGTACTTC.